The 18 T cell receptor beta chains below were found in one sample sequenced in a study of blood T cell repertoires in COVID-19. Profiling relied on immunoSEQ multiplex PCR, and the TCRdb table lists in-frame clones only, not all of them. The sample has around 280,000 clones, under 90% seen once. Sequencing was performed on peripheral blood. The receptors derive from a woman aged 25 to 39 with COVID-19, enrolled during active disease.

The CDR3 here is CSASYPVTGNQPQHF. CDR3 nucleotide sequence: TGCAGTGCTAGTTACCCCGTGACAGGGAATCAGCCCCAGCATTTT. The chain links TRBV20-1 to TRBJ1-5; 7 bases fit TRBD1. V shed 3 bases and J 4 bases; nucleotides not matched to a gene: 9. Looked up from germline, CDR1 is DFQATT and CDR2 is SNEGSKA (reference sequence). The CDR3 sequence is 15 residues long.

The rearrangement joins TRBV5-5 to TRBJ1-2; no firm D call. Trimming took off 0 bases at V and 5 bases at J, with 11 bases between the two ends. In germline, CDR1 is SGHKS, CDR2 YYEKEE (reference sequence). This CDR3 contains 14 residues. The CDR3 coding sequence is TGTGCCAGCAGCTTGGCCGGGTTATTATATGGCTACACCTTC. Encoded protein: CASSLAGLLYGYTF.

This chain joins TRBV24-1 and TRBJ2-1; perhaps TRBD1 as D (5 bases). Between the trimmed V and J ends, which lost 4 bases and 5 bases, there was a span of 17 bases. The CDR3 sequence is 16 residues long. Germline CDR1 reads KGHDR; CDR2 reads SFDVKD. CDR3 residues: CATSDPKPGRDNEQFF. As DNA, the CDR3 is TGTGCCACCAGTGACCCAAAGCCGGGCAGGGACAATGAGCAGTTCTTC.

This rearrangement joins TRBV6-6 to TRBJ1-6, with 7 bases lining up with TRBD1. This CDR3 is built from 20 residues. V was pared by 5 bases and J by 2 bases, with 18 bases of the junction left unmatched. Germline V gene sequence: CDR1 MNHNY, CDR2 SVGAGI (reference sequence). The CDR3 here is CASSPLSTGPVVTYNSPLHF. The CDR3 region has the DNA TGTGCCAGCAGTCCTCTTTCGACAGGGCCAGTAGTGACCTATAATTCACCCCTCCACTTT.

The genes are TRBV7-6 and TRBJ2-7, with 10 bases that match TRBD2. This CDR3 spans 14 amino acids. Germline assignment: CDR1 SGHVS and CDR2 FNYEAQ. With V trimmed by 5 bases and J by 2 bases, 3 bases remained unmatched. The CDR3 reads CASSPGLAAYEQYF. CDR3 nucleotides: TGTGCCAGCAGCCCTGGACTAGCGGCCTACGAGCAGTACTTC.

In DNA form, the CDR3 reads TGTGCCAGTACCATAGGGTACGGGGTTGGCGATGAACTGTTTTTT. Translating it yields CASTIGYGVGDELFF. V usage is TRBV19 and J usage is TRBJ1-4; no clear D. Trimming cost V 7 bases and J 12 bases, with 24 bases left between them. CDR1 and CDR2 (germline): LNHDA, SQIVND (reference sequence). The CDR3 is 15 residues long. Using reference TRBV19 and TRBJ1-4 for the parts outside the CDR3, the full variable domain is DGGITQSPKYLFRKEGQNVTLSCEQNLNHDAMYWYRQDPGQGLRLIYYSQIVNDFQKGDIAEGYSVSREKKESFPLTVTSAQKNPTAFYLCASTIGYGVGDELFFGSGTQLSVL.

This chain links TRBV5-4 with TRBJ2-3, with a possible D match to TRBD2 (6 bases). Deletions cut 4 bases from V and 4 bases from J, with 13 bases between. Germline V lookup: CDR1 SGHNT, CDR2 YYREEE (reference sequence). CDR3 length: 14 amino acids. This CDR3 reads CASSAPGAPDTQYF. The DNA of the CDR3 is TGTGCCAGCAGCGCCCCGGGAGCCCCAGATACGCAGTATTTT.

The genes are TRBV2 and TRBJ1-2; no reliable D call. This CDR3 is built from 13 residues. Trimming cost V 2 bases and J 5 bases, with 9 bases left between them. Germline V gene data show CDR1 as SNHLY and CDR2 as FYNNEI. The CDR3: CASSESQVYGYTF. Here the CDR3 DNA reads TGTGCCAGCAGTGAAAGTCAGGTTTATGGCTACACCTTC.

The chain has TRBV7-8 and TRBJ2-3, with a weak D call TRBD2 (6 bases). The germline V and J ends were trimmed by 2 bases and 5 bases, with 17 bases remaining between them. The CDR3 totals 16 residues. Germline V gene lookup returns CDR1 SGHVS and CDR2 FQNEAQ. The DNA of the CDR3 is TGTGCCAGCAGCTTATCAGGAGGGGATTTGGGAGATACGCAGTATTTT. Translation: CASSLSGGDLGDTQYF. The full variable domain, its missing parts supplied by reference TRBV7-8 and TRBJ2-3, is GAGVSQSPRYKVAKRGQDVALRCDPISGHVSLFWYQQALGQGPEFLTYFQNEAQLDKSGLPSDRFFAERPEGSVSTLKIQRTQQEDSAVYLCASSLSGGDLGDTQYFGPGTRLTVL.

This clone came up once. The chain carries TRBV7-9 and TRBJ1-1, with TRBD1 identical over 7 bases. The germline V gene has CDR1 SEHNR and CDR2 FQNEAQ (reference sequence). V lost 5 bases to trimming and J lost 6 bases; unmatched junction nucleotides: 12. The CDR3 covers 15 residues. CDR3 region: CASSRIDREASEAFF. In DNA form, the CDR3 reads TGTGCCAGCAGCCGGATAGACAGGGAGGCTTCTGAAGCTTTCTTT.

This rearrangement joins TRBV5-1 to TRBJ2-5; 9 nucleotides align to TRBD2. There are 16 residues in the CDR3. Germline CDR1 SGHRS, CDR2 YFSETQ. Trimming cost V 0 bases and J 1 base; bases outside gene matches: 4. The CDR3 sequence is CASSLVLAGSQETQYF. The CDR3 DNA is TGCGCCAGCAGCTTGGTGCTAGCGGGGTCCCAAGAGACCCAGTACTTC. The full variable domain, completed using reference TRBV5-1 and TRBJ2-5, is KAGVTQTPRYLIKTRGQQVTLSCSPISGHRSVSWYQQTPGQGLQFLFEYFSETQRNKGNFPGRFSGRQFSNSRSEMNVSTLELGDSALYLCASSLVLAGSQETQYFGPGTRLLVL.

This rearrangement joins TRBV6-1 to TRBJ2-3; the D gene is possibly TRBD1 (5 bases). The germline CDR1 and CDR2 sequences are MNHNS and SASEGT. Trimming cost V 2 bases and J 2 bases, with 8 bases left between them. This CDR3 region has 14 residues. The CDR3 region has the DNA TGTGCCAGCAGTGAACAGGGTTTCACAGATACGCAGTATTTT. Protein product: CASSEQGFTDTQYF.

V usage is TRBV6-5 and J usage is TRBJ2-2; D remains unclear. CDR3 size: 15 residues. Trimming removed 5 bases from V and 1 base from J, with 11 bases in between. The V gene's germline CDR1 is MNHEY and CDR2 SVGAGI. Here the CDR3 DNA reads TGTGCCAGCAGTCGACCCGGGTGGAACACCGGGGAGCTGTTTTTT. Translation: CASSRPGWNTGELFF.

This clone has more than one count but fewer than ten. The CDR3 here is CTSSQSTGTSPNEQFF. DNA of the CDR3: TGCACCAGCAGCCAATCAACCGGGACTTCCCCCAATGAGCAGTTCTTC. The chain is built from TRBV1 and TRBJ2-1; TRBD2 reflects the table's D call only, with no check against the DNA. TRBV1 is tagged as a pseudogene. CDR3 length: 16 residues.

CDR3 sequence: CASSAPLSGGLTGELFF. CDR3 sequence (DNA): TGTGCCAGCAGTGCGCCCTTATCGGGGGGCCTCACCGGGGAGCTGTTTTTT. The J gene is TRBJ2-2, the V gene TRBV2; D may be TRBD2 (7 bases). Looked up from germline, CDR1 is SNHLY and CDR2 is FYNNEI. Trimming left V 4 bases short and J 4 bases short, with 19 bases between. There are 17 residues in the CDR3.

This chain links TRBV5-1 with TRBJ1-2, with D perhaps matching TRBD1 (6 bases). The CDR3 spans 14 residues. V lost 6 bases and J lost 4, with 16 bases in between. Germline V gene sequence: CDR1 SGHRS, CDR2 YFSETQ. In nucleotides, the CDR3 is TGCGCCAGCAACCGAGGCCAGGGGACCTATGGCTACACCTTC. It yields the protein CASNRGQGTYGYTF. The full variable domain, rest sourced from reference TRBV5-1 and TRBJ1-2, is KAGVTQTPRYLIKTRGQQVTLSCSPISGHRSVSWYQQTPGQGLQFLFEYFSETQRNKGNFPGRFSGRQFSNSRSEMNVSTLELGDSALYLCASNRGQGTYGYTFGSGTRLTVV.

In this sample, this clone turned up once. J is TRBJ2-4 and V is TRBV2, with 7 positions matching TRBD1. CDR3 length equals 16 residues. The junction had 15 bases not matched to a gene; V was cut back by 7 bases and J by 6 bases. Germline CDR1 and CDR2: SNHLY and FYNNEI. This chain's CDR3 is CASNLAGGRLGNIQYF. The CDR3 DNA is TGTGCCAGCAATCTAGCAGGGGGTCGATTGGGAAACATTCAGTACTTC.

The J gene is TRBJ1-5, the V gene TRBV5-8; possible D gene TRBD1, 6 bases. The V end was cut by 0 bases, the J end by 4 bases, with 20 bases between. The CDR3 is 18 residues long. Germline V gene lookup returns CDR1 SGHTS and CDR2 YDEGEE. CDR3 residues: CASSLGRTAPLGNQPQHF. CDR3 bases: TGTGCCAGCAGCTTGGGCAGGACAGCTCCTTTAGGGAATCAGCCCCAGCATTTT.